This T cell receptor beta chain is from a study of control samples from healthy donors and cancer patients. The CDR3 totals 16 residues. The germline V gene has CDR1 SGHTA and CDR2 FQGNSA. With 7 bases clipped from V and 4 bases from J, the junction kept 15 bases outside the gene matches. Assay: immunoSEQ multiplex PCR; the TCRdb copy retains only in-frame clones and omits some. The sample lists 95,000 to 150,000 clones; around 87% were seen once. The sample consisted of blood. This TCR derives from a man aged 40-49 years in good health. The V call is TRBV7-2, the J call TRBJ2-7, with 8 bases identical to TRBD2. CDR3 loop: CASKRTGTGGMYEQYF. The CDR3 coding sequence is TGTGCCAGCAAAAGGACGGGGACGGGGGGGATGTACGAGCAGTACTTC.